One and the same sample provided the 3 T cell receptor beta chains below, sequenced in a study of cytomegalovirus exposure and HLA in healthy donors. Only in-frame clones appear in the TCRdb table, and some are missing; sequencing was by immunoSEQ multiplex PCR. The table has about 130,000 clones, roughly 90% seen once. Specimen: PBMCs. The receptors derive from a man aged 30-40 years in good health and CMV-seronegative.

The chain employs TRBV7-9 and TRBJ1-1, with a possible D match to TRBD1 (5 bases). This CDR3 region has 15 residues. V lost 1 base to trimming and J lost 0 bases, with 9 bases between them. Germline V gene lookup returns CDR1 SEHNR and CDR2 FQNEAQ (reference sequence). CDR3 loop: CASSLGQLMNTEAFF. In DNA form, the CDR3 reads TGTGCCAGCAGCTTAGGACAGTTGATGAACACTGAAGCTTTCTTT.

The gene calls are TRBV7-9 and TRBJ2-7; tentatively, D is TRBD2 (5 bases). Germline CDR1 is SEHNR and CDR2 is FQNEAQ (reference sequence). The CDR3 contains 18 residues. V lost 7 bases and J 4 bases, leaving 29 bases between the germline ends. This CDR3 reads CASMRADGNEEQYYEQYF. The CDR3 DNA sequence: TGTGCCAGCATGAGAGCGGACGGGAATGAGGAGCAATATTACGAGCAGTACTTC.

V usage is TRBV14 and J usage is TRBJ2-2; unclear D gene. CDR1 and CDR2 (germline): SGHDN, FVKESK. There are 9 residues in the CDR3. CDR3 nucleotide sequence: TGTATAAACACCGGGGAGCTGTTTTTT. It codes for CINTGELFF.